Listed below are T cell receptor beta chains from one sample, sequenced in a study of early T cells in non-severe SARS-CoV-2 infection. One entry per CDR3 protein, called by TCRdb with MiXCR from the 5' RACE reads. The table includes about 77,000 distinct CDR3 sequences, 16% detected once. Material for sequencing was whole blood. The receptor set was obtained from an adult who was a healthcare worker with PCR-confirmed SARS-CoV-2 infection or an uninfected control (not recorded which). CDR3s include the opening cysteine and the closing phenylalanine or tryptophan. D genes are given only for firm matches. Clone sizes are given selectively: once, few, many, or a class where the clone is expanded.

clone_size	j_call	d_call	v_call	cdr3_nt	cdr3_aa
many	TRBJ1-4	TRBD1	TRBV11-2	TGTGCCAGCAGCCCCACCTCCGGACAGGGTAAAAAACTGTTTTTT	CASSPTSGQGKKLFF
many	TRBJ2-1	TRBD2	TRBV20-1	TGCAGTGCCGAGACTAGCGGGAGGAGGTATGAGCAGTTCTTC	CSAETSGRRYEQFF
NA	TRBJ1-1	TRBD1	TRBV29-1	TGCAGCGCTGACCGGACAGGGTTGAACACTGAAGCTTTCTTT	CSADRTGLNTEAFF
few	TRBJ2-3	TRBD2	TRBV28	TGTGCCAGCAGTGGGACTAGCGGGGGCCTTTCGGGTACGCAGTATTTT	CASSGTSGGLSGTQYF
NA	TRBJ1-6	NA	TRBV7-8	TGTGCCAGCAGCCACGAGAGGGGTCGCCGGGGATCACCCCTCCACTTT	CASSHERGRRGSPLHF
few	TRBJ2-4	NA	TRBV7-3	TGTGCCAGCAGCCCTGGAGGGCCAGGGTGGAACATTCAGTACTTC	CASSPGGPGWNIQYF
many	TRBJ2-1	TRBD2	TRBV20-1	TGCAGTGCCACCGGGACTAGCGGATTTTTCTCCTACAATGAGCAGTTCTTC	CSATGTSGFFSYNEQFF
NA	TRBJ1-1	NA	TRBV10-3	TGTGCCATCAGTGAGTCGGGCAGGGTTAACACTGAAGCTTTCTTT	CAISESGRVNTEAFF
many	TRBJ2-1	TRBD2	TRBV10-2	TGCGCCAGCAGTGAGTGGTCTAGCGGGGGTGGTGAGCAGTTCTTC	CASSEWSSGGGEQFF
once	TRBJ2-7	TRBD1	TRBV5-1	TGCGCCAGCAGCATCGGACAGGGATCCCACGAGCAGTACTTC	CASSIGQGSHEQYF
few	TRBJ1-1	NA	TRBV28	TGTGCCAGCAGTACCACACATCACAGGGAGAGGGGCACTGAAGCTTTCTTT	CASSTTHHRERGTEAFF
few	TRBJ1-6	NA	TRBV6-6	TGTGCCAGCAGTTACCCCGGGATTTATAATTCACCCCTCCACTTT	CASSYPGIYNSPLHF
NA	TRBJ1-2	TRBD1	TRBV7-9	TGTGCCAGCAGCCCATACGGGACAGGGGTCGACTATGGCTACACCTTC	CASSPYGTGVDYGYTF
NA	TRBJ2-1	NA	TRBV6-5	TGTGCCAGCAGTTACAAGACAGCCCTCCAATACAATGAGCAGTTCTTC	CASSYKTALQYNEQFF
few	TRBJ2-3	TRBD1	TRBV5-6	TGTGCCAGCAGCTTGGGGACAGGGGGAACAGATACGCAGTATTTT	CASSLGTGGTDTQYF
few	TRBJ1-2	TRBD1	TRBV27	TGTGCCAGCAGTTTCATGGGGGGACAGCACTATGGCTACACCTTC	CASSFMGGQHYGYTF
NA	TRBJ2-3	NA	TRBV5-1	TGCGCCAGCAGCCCGGAGACCTCCGTGGAGTATTTT	CASSPETSVEYF
few	TRBJ2-2	TRBD2	TRBV7-6	TGTGCCAGCAGCTCCATCCCTAGCGGGGGGACGACCGGGGAGCTGTTTTTT	CASSSIPSGGTTGELFF
many	TRBJ2-2	NA	TRBV28	TGTGCCAGCAGTTTAAATACCGGGGAGCTGTTTTTT	CASSLNTGELFF
few	TRBJ2-2	TRBD1	TRBV7-9	TGTGCCAGCAGCTCACAGGGGTCGTACACCGGGGAGCTGTTTTTT	CASSSQGSYTGELFF
few	TRBJ2-3	NA	TRBV6-5	TGTGCCAGCGCAGGAGATACGCAGTATTTT	CASAGDTQYF
NA	TRBJ2-7	NA	TRBV5-1	TGCGCCAGCAGCATCGGACGGATAGAGGCCGAGCAGTACTTC	CASSIGRIEAEQYF
many	TRBJ2-3	NA	TRBV9	TGTGCCAGCAGCGTAGGACAGGCCACAGATACGCAGTATTTT	CASSVGQATDTQYF
few	TRBJ2-3	TRBD2	TRBV29-1	TGCAGCGTTGAAGAAACTAGCGGGAGAAGGACAGATACGCAGTATTTT	CSVEETSGRRTDTQYF
NA	TRBJ2-5	TRBD1	TRBV7-7	TGTGCTAGCAGCTCCGGGACAGGGCGAGAGACCCAGTACTTC	CASSSGTGRETQYF
NA	TRBJ2-7	TRBD2	TRBV30	TGTGCCTGGACCCAACCGGCTAGCGGGAGGCCCTACGAGCAGTACTTC	CAWTQPASGRPYEQYF
NA	TRBJ2-1	NA	TRBV20-1	TGCAGTGCTTTCCGGGCCCTCTCCTACAATGAGCAGTTCTTC	CSAFRALSYNEQFF
few	TRBJ1-1	NA	TRBV27	TGTGCCAGCAGTTTATATTCGAGGGGTGGACGGATGAACACTGAAGCTTTCTTT	CASSLYSRGGRMNTEAFF
NA	TRBJ1-6	TRBD1	TRBV12-3/TRBV12-4	TGTGCCAGCAGGCGACGACAGGGGGGGCCCTATAATTCACCCCTCCACTTT	CASRRRQGGPYNSPLHF
NA	TRBJ2-3	TRBD2	TRBV7-3	TGTGCCAGCAGCTTCACTAGCGGGGGTACAGATACGCAGTATTTT	CASSFTSGGTDTQYF
NA	TRBJ2-4	NA	TRBV7-9	TGTGCCAGCAGCCTAGACGTAAACATTCAGTACTTC	CASSLDVNIQYF
NA	TRBJ2-1	TRBD2	TRBV5-1	TGCGCCAGCTTCGGGGGGGATGAGCAGTTCTTC	CASFGGDEQFF
NA	TRBJ2-3	TRBD2	TRBV29-1	TGCAGCGTTACGACAGCGGGAATTTCAGATACGCAGTATTTT	CSVTTAGISDTQYF
NA	TRBJ1-5	NA	TRBV12-3/TRBV12-4	TGTGCCAGCAGTTTAAGTGGGGGCGCGCGGGCCCAGCATTTT	CASSLSGGARAQHF
few	TRBJ2-7	NA	TRBV9	TGTGCCAGCAGCGAGGGCCTCTCCTACGAGCAGTACTTC	CASSEGLSYEQYF
few	TRBJ1-1	NA	TRBV27	TGTGCCAGCAGCCGACTGAACACTGAAGCTTTCTTT	CASSRLNTEAFF
few	TRBJ2-7	TRBD2	TRBV7-9	TGTGCCAGCAGCTTAGCGCTGGGTGCTAGCGGCTACGAGCAGTACTTC	CASSLALGASGYEQYF
few	TRBJ2-1	TRBD2	TRBV29-1	TGCAGCGTTCGGCTAGCGGGAGGGCCCGGTTTAAATGAGCAGTTCTTC	CSVRLAGGPGLNEQFF
NA	TRBJ2-1	NA	TRBV14	TGTGCCAGCAGCCCTATAGGGGGGCGGAATGAGCAGTTCTTC	CASSPIGGRNEQFF